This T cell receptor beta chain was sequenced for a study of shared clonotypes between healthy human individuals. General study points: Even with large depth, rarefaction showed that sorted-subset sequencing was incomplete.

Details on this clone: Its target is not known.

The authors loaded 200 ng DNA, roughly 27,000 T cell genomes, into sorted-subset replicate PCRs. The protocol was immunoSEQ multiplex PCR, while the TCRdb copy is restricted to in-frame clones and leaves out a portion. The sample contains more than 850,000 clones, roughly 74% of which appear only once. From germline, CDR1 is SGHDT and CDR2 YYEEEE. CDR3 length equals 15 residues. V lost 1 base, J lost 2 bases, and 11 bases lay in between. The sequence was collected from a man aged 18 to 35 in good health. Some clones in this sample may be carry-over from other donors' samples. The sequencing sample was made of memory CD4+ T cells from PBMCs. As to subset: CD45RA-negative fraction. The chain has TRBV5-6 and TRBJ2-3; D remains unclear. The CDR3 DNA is TGTGCCAGCAGCTTGTCTAGACAAGTCACAGATACGCAGTATTTT. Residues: CASSLSRQVTDTQYF.